The source of this TCR beta chain is a study of shared clonotypes between healthy human individuals (TCRdb year 2020). Background on the whole study: The cohort included a few men and a couple of women between 18 and 49 years of age. Per donor, three plates each were used for CD4 naive and CD4 memory, two for CD8 naive, and one for CD8 memory. To estimate repertoire size and how much clonotypes are shared between individuals, the study performed deep sequencing of blood TCR repertoires from a handful of healthy adults. To increase sequencing depth and limit assay-specific biases, different laboratories used diverse techniques to prepare libraries and sequence TCR repertoires. Leukapheresis yielded between about 0.85 and 10 billion PBMCs per donor.

CD8 naive samples were CD45RO-negative cells positively selected for CCR7, giving a CD45RA+CCR7+ population that excluded TemRA cells. The donors were healthy, HIV-negative adults who had no recently reported acute infections or vaccinations. Every donor was a Caucasian adult residing in Nashville, Tennessee, USA. After blood collection by leukapheresis, PBMCs were isolated using Ficoll-Histopaque density gradient centrifugation and then cryopreserved in the vapor phase of liquid nitrogen. Purity and quantity of every magnetically sorted T cell population were checked by analytical flow cytometry. Genomic DNA was isolated from each sorted fraction and quantified by UV absorbance on a Nanodrop 2000c. On the study overall, not on this receptor specifically: Rarefaction of sorted-subset datasets indicated incomplete sequencing despite the large sequencing depth. Naive subsets generally had larger estimated clonotype richness than memory subsets did. Pairwise subsampling indicated that sequencing depth was expected to affect the degree of clonotype sharing among donors. Because the study included a small number of donors, the genetic and exposure-history diversity represented was limited. Sampling was restricted to blood, and TCR repertoires in tissues likely differ from the TCR repertoires found in blood. Approximately 5% of naive CD4, around 3.5% of naive CD8, 2.3% of memory CD4, and about 0.4% of memory CD8 clonotypes were shared across a few donors. Higher generation probabilities were observed for clonotypes shared by all four sorted-subset donors than for non-shared clonotypes.

Details on this clone: This clone's antigen is unknown. The sample holds no much larger clone one base away, and base qualities are not on file.

TCR CDR3 regions were amplified from genomic DNA by multiplex PCR using the deep immunoSEQ assay. For each cell subset, the extracted genomic DNA was distributed evenly across all wells of several immunoSEQ 96-well plates, and each plate served as one replicate. For sorted subsets, each replicate PCR was loaded with 200 ng genomic DNA, equivalent to 25,000 to 30,000 T cell genomes. Purified libraries were measured with a Qubit 3.0 fluorometer, size-checked on a Bioanalyzer 2100, and measured again with the KAPA Library Quantification kit. Every immunoSEQ 96-well plate was sequenced on a dedicated single-read 150-cycle Illumina NextSeq 550 flow cell. As for the authors' bioinformatics: Because the immunoSEQ output held only junctional sequences and lacked quality scores, the filtering could not match the filtering applied to full-length reads. To assign V/J genes and CDR3, sequences were annotated using PyIR, a Python wrapper for IgBLAST v1.9, with IMGT germline references. Reads were removed for weak V/J assignments (E-value above 1e-6), missing CDR3, stop codons, out-of-frame junctions, or ambiguous translated residues. A V3J clonotype was defined by an identical inferred V gene, J gene, and CDR3 amino acid sequence. The percentage overlap between two repertoires was calculated by dividing the number of shared unique clonotypes by the size of the smaller repertoire. RTK rarefaction, the Chao1 estimator, and Recon v2.1 estimates of unobserved clonotypes were used to assess repertoire richness. For all TCRbeta clonotypes obtained by the gDNA method from a few donors, generation probabilities were computed with OLGA. The clones in this table, taken by TCRdb from immuneACCESS, are in-frame only. Not every clone is retained; where verified, under half of the shortfall comes from an unresolved V gene, and the cause of the rest is unknown. Clone size and the V and J calls come from that table; the DNA yielded D and trimming. The sample has 1.5 million to 2.5 million clones on record, roughly 95% of them singletons. 1% to 1.5% of the sample is in the top ten clones.

The germline V and J ends show losses of 3 bases and 6 bases respectively, and no gene match explains 6 bases of the junction. For CDR1 and CDR2, the germline V gene lists SGHTA and FQGNSA. The CDR3 has 15 amino acids, counting the end cysteine and phenylalanine. Just the 45-base CDR3 DNA is kept, in frame starting at base 1. This TCR was sampled from a man in his late teens or twenties in good health. Sequenced sample: naive CD8+ T cells sorted from blood. Explained via the paper, the cell subset or site label denotes: CD45RA+CCR7+. The chain was built from TRBV7-2 and TRBJ2-1; the central 9 bases match TRBD2. The CDR3 region: CASSFGASGANEQFF. The DNA sequence is as follows: TGTGCCAGCAGCTTTGGGGCTAGCGGGGCCAATGAGCAGTTCTTC.